This T cell receptor (beta chain) was captured by sequencing in a study of CXCR3-negative and CXCR3-positive naive CD8 T cells. Findings and caveats of the study: Relative to CXCR3-negative naive cells, CXCR3-positive naive cells had more hydrophobic TRB CDR3s. Each naive subset displayed comparably high diversity, whereas memory CD8+ cells displayed much lower diversity. Naive subsets did not differ in surface CD5, and the authors estimated TCR strength using properties of the TRB CDR3. Naive CXCR3-positive and CXCR3-negative cells shared TRBV-TRBJ usage; memory cells diverged.

The CDR3 has 15 amino acids. Germline V gene sequence: CDR1 SGDLS, CDR2 YYNGEE. Per CD8+ T cell subset, triplicate sorts of fewer than 350,000 cells each were done. On this clonotype itself: Its specificity is unknown.

The study made its TRB cDNA libraries by 5' RACE, adding UMI labels. TCRdb reanalyzed the 5' RACE reads, giving one entry per CDR3 protein sequence and no DNA. The ten most abundant clones cover about 0.34% of a sample with roughly 110,000 distinct CDR3 sequences. The origin of this receptor is a human donor in good health. Some clones in this sample may be carry-over from other donors' samples. J is TRBJ1-2 and V is TRBV9; TCRdb's D call, TRBD1, is unchecked because there is no DNA. The sequenced material came from naive CXCR3+ CD8+ T cells from blood. Subset specified: CD45RO-CCR7+CD27+CD95- naive CD8+ T cells expressing CXCR3 (TNR3+). This chain's CDR3 is CASSVGAGSSRGYTF.